The source of this TCR beta chain is a study of cytomegalovirus exposure and HLA in healthy donors. PCR used 60 Vbeta primers and 13 Jbeta primers. The data were produced by immunoSEQ multiplex PCR, yet TCRdb's version contains in-frame clones alone and is incomplete. The table includes some 220,000 clones, around 89% detected once. Germline-derived CDR1 and CDR2 are SGHAT and FQNNGV. This CDR3 contains 17 residues. V trimming: 3 bases; J trimming: 0 bases; junction bases outside the gene matches: 4. The source of this sequence is a woman aged 18-29 years in good health and CMV-seronegative. Specimen: PBMCs. J is TRBJ2-1 and V is TRBV11-2; TRBD2 matches at 11 bases. The DNA of the CDR3 is TGTGCCAGCAGCTTGACTAGCGGGATGGGCTCCTACAATGAGCAGTTCTTC. Translated, it gives CASSLTSGMGSYNEQFF.